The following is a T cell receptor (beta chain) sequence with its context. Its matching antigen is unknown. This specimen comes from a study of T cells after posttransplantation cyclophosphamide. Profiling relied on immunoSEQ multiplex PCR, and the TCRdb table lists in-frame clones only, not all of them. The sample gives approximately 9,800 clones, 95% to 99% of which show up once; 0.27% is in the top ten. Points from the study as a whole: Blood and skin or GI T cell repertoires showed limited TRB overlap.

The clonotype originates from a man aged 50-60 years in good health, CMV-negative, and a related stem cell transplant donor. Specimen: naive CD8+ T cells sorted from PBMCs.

CDR3 nucleotide sequence: TGTGCCAGCAGCCCACGAGGGGTACTAGCGGGAGGGTTATACGAGCAGTACTTC. Its translation is CASSPRGVLAGGLYEQYF. The chain employs TRBV14 and TRBJ2-7; TRBD2 agrees at 13 bases. CDR1 is SGHDN and CDR2 is FVKESK in the germline V gene. V lost 4 bases and J lost 4; bases outside the gene matches: 13. The CDR3 covers 18 residues.